This T cell receptor (beta chain) was sequenced during a study of Ad26.COV2.S vaccination and SARS-CoV-2 variants. Treatment reported: around 19 received Ad26.COV2.S at low or high dose, single or two shots; 5 received placebo; per-sample allocation not given. Following the first vaccine or placebo injection, samples were taken on day 63. Cohort 1b enrolled adults aged 18-55 years in Boston. The assay was immunoSEQ multiplex PCR, and TCRdb's table has in-frame clones only and misses some. The table has about 680,000 clones, roughly nine tenths seen once; the top ten hold roughly 1.5%. Concerning this clone itself: The antigen is not known.

Study-wide results and limits: Spike-specific CD8+ and CD4+ T cell responses reportedly showed substantial breadth after vaccination. Placebo recipients trailed vaccine recipients in spike-specific TCR breadth.

There are 15 residues in the CDR3. Germline V gives CDR1 SGHTA, CDR2 FQGNSA. V shed 4 bases and J shed 5 bases, with 17 bases lying between them. This rearrangement joins TRBV7-2 to TRBJ1-2; TRBD1 might be the D (6 bases). The TCR was taken from a person between 18 and 60 years old who received the Ad26.COV2.S COVID-19 vaccine or a placebo. Specimen: peripheral blood, collected in a trial of Ad26.COV2.S vaccine versus placebo. The CDR3 DNA reads as TGTGCCAGCAGCTCTGCACCAAGAGGGGGGTATGGCTACACCTTC. Translating gives CASSSAPRGGYGYTF. Full variable domain (rest looked up from reference TRBV7-2 and TRBJ1-2): GAGVSQSPSNKVTEKGKDVELRCDPISGHTALYWYRQSLGQGLEFLIYFQGNSAPDKSGLPSDRFSAERTGGSVSTLTIQRTQQEDSAVYLCASSSAPRGGYGYTFGSGTRLTVV.